This T cell receptor (beta chain) was retrieved from a study of response to subunit inactivated influenza vaccine. Study conclusions and caveats: Each seasonal flu vaccination may recruit only limited new T cells, authors suggested.

Germline V lookup: CDR1 LNHNV, CDR2 YYDKDF (reference sequence). The V gene end was trimmed by 2 bases and the J gene end by 0 bases; junction bases not matched to a gene: 4. This CDR3 is built from 17 residues. One entry per CDR3 protein results from TCRdb running MiXCR on the RT-PCR reads. The table shows about 780,000 distinct CDR3 sequences, with approximately 18% occurring only once. A few counts support this clonotype. Its antigen is undetermined. The genes are TRBV15 and TRBJ2-1, with 10 bases lining up with TRBD2. The sequence was collected from a man aged 50 to 60 who received an inactivated influenza vaccine. Sequences were derived from PBMCs from blood, sampled around 5 days after vaccination. The CDR3 coding sequence is TGTGCCACCAGCAGATCCCGACTAGCGGGCTCCTACAATGAGCAGTTCTTC. Translation: CATSRSRLAGSYNEQFF. The full variable domain, with the rest looked up from reference TRBV15 and TRBJ2-1, is DAMVIQNPRYQVTQFGKPVTLSCSQTLNHNVMYWYQQKSSQAPKLLFHYYDKDFNNEADTPDNFQSRRPNTSFCFLDIRSPGLGDTAMYLCATSRSRLAGSYNEQFFGPGTRLTVL.